The 16 T cell receptor beta chains presented below share a single source sample, sequenced in a study of cytomegalovirus exposure and HLA in healthy donors (dated by TCRdb to 2016 to 2017). Libraries were constructed by the immunoSEQ multiplex PCR assay. For the multiplex PCR, a mixture combining 60 forward primers for TCR Vbeta segments and 13 reverse primers for TCR Jbeta segments was used. In its TCRdb copy, this immuneACCESS table keeps in-frame sequences only and misses some clones. Where compared with another copy, unresolved V genes explain less than half of these, and the others have no known cause. This sample has 100,000 to 150,000 clones in its table, and about 70% of those were observed once. Jointly, the top ten make up roughly 3% of the sample. What was sequenced was PBMCs. These receptors were taken from a woman in her sixties in good health and CMV-seropositive.

V and J are TRBV10-1 and TRBJ2-5; TRBD1 matches at 8 bases. The length of the CDR3 is 13 residues. CDR1 WNHNN and CDR2 SYGVQD come from the germline V gene (reference sequence). Trimming cost V 6 bases and J 1 base; bases outside gene matches: 1. The CDR3: CASSGQGQETQYF. DNA of the CDR3: TGCGCCAGCAGCGGACAGGGCCAAGAGACCCAGTACTTC.

The chain has TRBV4-1 and TRBJ1-1; no reliable D call. Trimming left V 1 base short and J 0 bases short, with 12 bases between. The CDR3 runs to 16 residues. The germline gives CDR1 MGHRA, CDR2 YSYEKL. CDR3 protein: CASSQVLAPMNTEAFF. CDR3 DNA: TGCGCCAGCAGCCAAGTTTTGGCTCCCATGAACACTGAAGCTTTCTTT.

The J gene is TRBJ1-1, the V gene TRBV2; D unresolved. The CDR3 sequence is 13 residues long. Trimming removed 8 bases at V and 4 bases at J, with 14 bases between. Germline CDR1 reads SNHLY; CDR2 reads FYNNEI. The CDR3 nucleotides are TGTGCCAGCCACTTGACGGGTCGCACTGAAGCTTTCTTT. Its translation: CASHLTGRTEAFF.

The V and J genes are TRBV18 and TRBJ1-2; a possible D gene is TRBD1 (5 bases). V shed 3 bases and J shed 2 bases, with 10 bases lying between them. This CDR3 region has 14 residues. From germline, CDR1 is KGHSH and CDR2 LQKENI. CDR3 DNA: TGTGCCAGCTCACCCGGCAGGGAAAACTATGGCTACACCTTC. Protein product: CASSPGRENYGYTF.

The chain carries TRBV19 and TRBJ1-5, with 9 bases fitting TRBD1. Germline V gene lookup returns CDR1 LNHDA and CDR2 SQIVND (reference sequence). J lost 7 bases, V lost 3 bases, and 10 bases had no gene match. There are 16 residues in the CDR3. As DNA, the CDR3 is TGTGCCAGTAGTATCCTGAACAGGGGGCAGGGGCAGCCCCAGCATTTT. Amino acids: CASSILNRGQGQPQHF.

The chain recombines TRBV7-9 with TRBJ2-1; 13 bases map to TRBD2. The CDR3 loop spans 17 amino acids. V trimming: 6 bases; J trimming: 0 bases; junction bases outside the gene matches: 5. CDR1 and CDR2 (germline): SEHNR, FQNEAQ (reference sequence). CDR3 sequence: CASSGTSGVSSYNEQFF. The CDR3 nucleotides are TGTGCCAGCAGTGGGACTAGCGGGGTCAGCTCCTACAATGAGCAGTTCTTC.

V is TRBV29-1 and J is TRBJ1-2; 8 bases fit TRBD1. The V and J ends lost 6 bases and 8 bases, in that order; junction bases with no gene match: 11. The CDR3 contains 13 residues. Per the germline V gene, CDR1 is SQVTM and CDR2 is ANQGSEA. CDR3 sequence reads: CSVPTGQVYGYTF. The CDR3 coding sequence is TGCAGCGTACCGACGGGACAGGTTTACGGCTACACCTTC. Variable domain in full (rest from reference TRBV29-1 and TRBJ1-2): SAVISQKPSRDICQRGTSLTIQCQVDSQVTMMFWYRQQPGQSLTLIATANQGSEATYESGFVIDKFPISRPNLTFSTLTVSNMSPEDSSIYLCSVPTGQVYGYTFGSGTRLTVV.

This clone appeared a single time. CDR3: CASSLGGTSGLYEQYF. The CDR3 DNA is TGTGCCAGCAGCTTGGGGGGGACTAGCGGGCTCTACGAGCAGTACTTC. The chain recombines TRBV5-4 with TRBJ2-7; TRBD2 aligns across 12 bases. The germline CDR1 and CDR2 sequences are SGHNT and YYREEE (reference sequence). V was clipped by 0 bases and J by 3 bases; unmatched bases: 4. The CDR3 has 16 amino acids. Complete variable domain (other parts from reference TRBV5-4 and TRBJ2-7): ETGVTQSPTHLIKTRGQQVTLRCSSQSGHNTVSWYQQALGQGPQFIFQYYREEENGRGNFPPRFSGLQFPNYSSELNVNALELDDSALYLCASSLGGTSGLYEQYFGPGTRLTVT.

In this sample, this clone turned up a few times. In DNA form, the CDR3 reads TGTGCCAGCAGCCAACGAGCGGGGGAACAAGAGACCCAGTACTTC. Translating it yields CASSQRAGEQETQYF. This sequence joins TRBV7-2 and TRBJ2-5, with TRBD2 matching over 8 bases. The CDR3 totals 15 residues. J gave up 2 bases and V 5 bases, and 7 bases lay outside the gene matches. Germline V CDR1 and CDR2: SGHTA, FQGNSA.

The chain uses TRBV6-5 and TRBJ1-1; D may be TRBD1 (6 bases). Trimming pared 6 bases from V and 5 bases from J, leaving 16 bases between. The CDR3 is made up of 14 amino acids. In germline, CDR1 is MNHEY, CDR2 SVGAGI. The CDR3 reads CASRGAPRGTEAFF. CDR3 coding DNA: TGTGCCAGCAGGGGGGCACCGCGAGGGACTGAAGCTTTCTTT.

V is TRBV2 and J is TRBJ2-7, with 16 bases aligning to TRBD2. Per the germline V gene, CDR1 is SNHLY and CDR2 is FYNNEI. Unmatched junction bases numbered 6, after V lost 11 bases and J lost 2 bases. The CDR3 is 15 amino acids. The chain's CDR3 is CALTGTSGGAYEQYF. Here the CDR3 DNA reads TGTGCCCTCACCGGGACTAGCGGGGGGGCCTACGAGCAGTACTTC.

This chain uses TRBV10-3 with TRBJ1-1; 7 bases align to TRBD1. This CDR3 is built from 15 residues. The V and J ends lost 3 bases and 0 bases, in that order; junction bases with no gene match: 4. The V gene's germline CDR1 is ENHRY and CDR2 SYGVKD. The DNA for the CDR3 is TGTGCCATCAGTGACGGGACAGCCCTGAACACTGAAGCTTTCTTT. It translates to CAISDGTALNTEAFF.

The V gene is TRBV5-4, the J gene TRBJ1-1; D is unclear. Deletions cut 4 bases from V and 8 bases from J, with 12 bases between. Germline CDR1 SGHNT, CDR2 YYREEE (reference sequence). This CDR3 is 12 amino acids long. The CDR3 region is CASSKALEEAFF. The CDR3 bases are TGTGCCAGCAGCAAAGCCCTGGAGGAAGCTTTCTTT.

The chain joins TRBV5-4 to TRBJ2-5; TRBD2 matches at 8 bases. The CDR3 consists of 16 residues. V dropped 2 bases and J dropped 1; count of bases not matched to a gene: 7. CDR1 is SGHNT and CDR2 is YYREEE in the germline V gene (reference sequence). This CDR3 is CASSLALGTSQETQYF. DNA for the CDR3: TGTGCCAGCAGCTTAGCTCTGGGGACTAGCCAAGAGACCCAGTACTTC.

V usage is TRBV6-5 and J usage is TRBJ2-7; no clear D gene. Germline V lookup: CDR1 MNHEY, CDR2 SVGAGI. V lost 4 bases to trimming and J lost 3 bases, with 16 bases between them. There are 15 residues in the CDR3. Written as DNA, the CDR3 is TGTGCCAGCAGTTCCGCCGGCAGGAACCTCTACGAGCAGTACTTC. Residues: CASSSAGRNLYEQYF.

The rearrangement uses TRBV9 and TRBJ1-1, with a tentative D call TRBD1 (6 bases). Germline V gene sequence: CDR1 SGDLS, CDR2 YYNGEE. V lost 0 bases and J 1 base, leaving 7 bases between the germline ends. This CDR3 has 14 residues. The CDR3 is CASSVEQGNTEAFF. The CDR3 region has the DNA TGTGCCAGCAGCGTAGAACAGGGGAACACTGAAGCTTTCTTT.